This passage covers 15 T cell receptor beta chains from one sample sequenced in a study of cytomegalovirus exposure and HLA in healthy donors. Here immunoSEQ multiplex PCR was the method, and the copy in TCRdb shows in-frame clones only, minus some. Here the sample spans around 150,000 clones, 86% being singletons. The specimen sequenced was PBMCs. Receptor source: a woman under 30 in good health and CMV-seronegative.

The chain links TRBV19 to TRBJ2-3, with 9 nucleotides matching TRBD2. Germline CDR1 and CDR2: LNHDA and SQIVND (reference sequence). V trimming: 3 bases; J trimming: 3 bases; junction bases outside the gene matches: 10. CDR3 length: 17 residues. Written as DNA, the CDR3 is TGTGCCAGTAGTATTCCTACGCGGGGGGGCCCTACAGATACGCAGTATTTT. This codes for CASSIPTRGGPTDTQYF. The full variable domain, completed using reference TRBV19 and TRBJ2-3, is DGGITQSPKYLFRKEGQNVTLSCEQNLNHDAMYWYRQDPGQGLRLIYYSQIVNDFQKGDIAEGYSVSREKKESFPLTVTSAQKNPTAFYLCASSIPTRGGPTDTQYFGPGTRLTVL.

This clone was detected once. The rearrangement joins TRBV5-4 to TRBJ2-1; maybe TRBD1 (5 bases). The V and J ends lost 4 bases and 9 bases respectively, with 23 bases between them. Looked up from germline, CDR1 is SGHNT and CDR2 is YYREEE (reference sequence). This CDR3 is built from 16 residues. The CDR3 loop is CASSLSGFMGTLEQFF. The CDR3 bases are TGTGCCAGCAGCCTATCAGGGTTCATGGGCACTCTTGAGCAGTTCTTC.

V gene TRBV14 combines with J gene TRBJ2-1, with a weak D call TRBD1 (5 bases). The ends were cut back, 1 base at V and 6 bases at J, with 10 bases in the middle. The length of the CDR3 is 14 residues. CDR1 and CDR2 from the germline V gene are SGHDN and FVKESK. CDR3 DNA: TGTGCCAGCAGCCAAGTTGTGACAGTCAATGAGCAGTTCTTC. Translating gives CASSQVVTVNEQFF. The full variable domain, its missing parts supplied by reference TRBV14 and TRBJ2-1, is EAGVTQFPSHSVIEKGQTVTLRCDPISGHDNLYWYRRVMGKEIKFLLHFVKESKQDESGMPNNRFLAERTGGTYSTLKVQPAELEDSGVYFCASSQVVTVNEQFFGPGTRLTVL.

This chain links TRBV4-3 with TRBJ2-3, with 10 nucleotides matching TRBD1. This CDR3 comprises 17 residues. The junction had 12 bases not matched to a gene; V was cut back by 3 bases and J by 6 bases. Germline-derived CDR1 and CDR2 are LGHNA and YSLEER. The CDR3 DNA reads TGCGCCAGCAGCCACGTTACTCCGGGACAGGGGTCGGATACGCAGTATTTT. It encodes CASSHVTPGQGSDTQYF.

The rearrangement joins TRBV27 to TRBJ2-2; 7 bases line up with TRBD2. Germline CDR1 and CDR2: MNHEY and SMNVEV (reference sequence). The V gene end was trimmed by 6 bases and the J gene end by 1 base; junction bases not matched to a gene: 5. There are 15 residues in the CDR3. The CDR3 spells CASSRAGRNTGELFF. In DNA, the CDR3 is TGTGCCAGCAGCCGAGCGGGAAGGAACACCGGGGAGCTGTTTTTT.

The chain has TRBV5-4 and TRBJ2-7; TRBD2 matches at 11 bases. J gave up 6 bases and V 4 bases, and 15 bases lay outside the gene matches. There are 17 residues in the CDR3. Looked up from germline, CDR1 is SGHNT and CDR2 is YYREEE (reference sequence). CDR3 in amino acids: CASSPGTSGTLWGEQYF. Written as DNA, the CDR3 is TGTGCCAGCAGCCCCGGGACTAGCGGAACACTTTGGGGCGAGCAGTACTTC. The full variable domain, rest sourced from reference TRBV5-4 and TRBJ2-7, is ETGVTQSPTHLIKTRGQQVTLRCSSQSGHNTVSWYQQALGQGPQFIFQYYREEENGRGNFPPRFSGLQFPNYSSELNVNALELDDSALYLCASSPGTSGTLWGEQYFGPGTRLTVT.

This rearrangement joins TRBV4-2 to TRBJ1-5, with D unclear. The CDR3 runs 15 residues. V was clipped by 1 base and J by 2 bases, with 9 bases between them. Germline values: CDR1 LGHNA, CDR2 YNFKEQ. The CDR3 DNA reads as TGTGCCAGCAGCCAAGTGGCCGAGGGCAATCAGCCCCAGCATTTT. It specifies CASSQVAEGNQPQHF.

This clone has just one count. The chain links TRBV4-2 to TRBJ1-3, with D unclear. V was shortened by 10 bases and J by 0 bases, with 13 bases between the two germline ends. The germline gives CDR1 LGHNA, CDR2 YNFKEQ. The CDR3 is made up of 14 amino acids. The CDR3 loop is CAIGSPNSGNTIYF. As DNA, the CDR3 is TGTGCCATCGGTTCCCCGAACTCTGGAAACACCATATATTTT.

The chain joins TRBV29-1 to TRBJ2-5; TRBD2 is a possible D gene (5 bases). The CDR3 extends over 13 amino acids. With 5 bases removed from V and 0 bases from J, the gap between germline ends came to 10 bases. Per germline, CDR1 SQVTM and CDR2 ANQGSEA. The CDR3 coding sequence is TGCAGCGTTCCCGGGGTGTACCAAGAGACCCAGTACTTC. As protein: CSVPGVYQETQYF.

This sequence joins TRBV14 and TRBJ2-7; 9 bases agree with TRBD1. In germline, CDR1 is SGHDN, CDR2 FVKESK. J lost 3 bases, V lost 2 bases, and 8 bases had no gene match. The CDR3 extends over 16 amino acids. The chain's CDR3 is CASSQSTGTGLYEQYF. The CDR3 DNA sequence: TGTGCCAGCAGCCAATCTACCGGGACAGGGCTCTACGAGCAGTACTTC.

V and J are TRBV27 and TRBJ1-2, with a possible D match to TRBD1 (5 bases). Deletions cut 6 bases from V and 4 bases from J, with 15 bases between. Germline V gene data show CDR1 as MNHEY and CDR2 as SMNVEV (reference sequence). This CDR3 has 14 amino acids. CDR3 residues: CASSQSRGGYGYTF. As DNA, the CDR3 is TGTGCCAGCAGCCAATCGCGGGGCGGCTATGGCTACACCTTC.

A single count supports this clone. V and J are TRBV6-1 and TRBJ2-7; TRBD1 is a possible D gene (6 bases). Germline CDR1 reads MNHNS; CDR2 reads SASEGT. CDR3 length equals 12 residues. V dropped 6 bases and J dropped 4 bases, with 10 bases sitting between them. The CDR3 here is CASRITGYEQYF. DNA of the CDR3: TGTGCCAGCAGGATCACAGGGTACGAGCAGTACTTC.

In this sample, this clone turned up once. The chain combines TRBV7-3 with TRBJ2-7; 7 bases map to TRBD1. Germline values: CDR1 SGHTA, CDR2 FQGTGA. The ends lost 1 base at V and 7 bases at J; junction bases unmatched: 10. The CDR3 sequence is 15 residues long. In DNA form, the CDR3 reads TGTGCCAGCAGCTTAAGGGCCGGGACAGTTTATGAGCAGTACTTC. It encodes CASSLRAGTVYEQYF.

The chain combines TRBV5-4 with TRBJ2-2; 9 positions agree with TRBD1. CDR3 length: 17 amino acids. Unmatched junction bases numbered 10, after V lost 5 bases and J lost 2 bases. Germline CDR1 SGHNT, CDR2 YYREEE (reference sequence). CDR3 in amino acids: CASSQGAGQGNTGELFF. In nucleotides, the CDR3 is TGTGCCAGCAGTCAGGGGGCGGGACAGGGAAACACCGGGGAGCTGTTTTTT.

The V call is TRBV19, the J call TRBJ2-5; D is perhaps TRBD1 (5 bases). Trimming shortened V by 5 bases and J by 1 base, and 14 bases separated the two germline ends. This CDR3 is 15 amino acids long. Germline CDR1 reads LNHDA; CDR2 reads SQIVND (reference sequence). This chain's CDR3 is CASSPLGPIQETQYF. CDR3 in DNA: TGTGCCAGTAGTCCCCTGGGGCCGATCCAAGAGACCCAGTACTTC.